Presented here are 10 T cell receptor beta chains from one specimen sequenced in a study of cytomegalovirus exposure and HLA in healthy donors. Repertoires were generated with immunoSEQ multiplex PCR, while TCRdb's copy carries only in-frame clones and drops some. The data show hundreds of thousands of clones, roughly 89% seen once. The material sequenced was PBMCs. These receptors originate from a woman aged 18-30 years in good health and CMV-seronegative.

J is TRBJ2-3 and V is TRBV7-9; 8 nucleotides agree with TRBD2. With 6 bases clipped from V and 2 bases from J, the junction kept 7 bases outside the gene matches. This CDR3 is built from 15 residues. Germline-derived CDR1 and CDR2 are SEHNR and FQNEAQ (reference sequence). CDR3 DNA: TGTGCCAGCAGACCCAGGACTAGCCCCACAGATACGCAGTATTTT. It codes for CASRPRTSPTDTQYF.

The V call is TRBV18, the J call TRBJ2-7; 11 bases map to TRBD2. Germline CDR1 reads KGHSH; CDR2 reads LQKENI. J lost 7 bases, V lost 3 bases, and 8 bases had no gene match. CDR3 length: 15 amino acids. CDR3 coding DNA: TGTGCCAGCTCACCGAGACTAGCGGGGATAGAGGAGCAGTACTTC. Protein product: CASSPRLAGIEEQYF.

This clone has only one observation. The sample contains more than one DNA sequence encoding this CDR3. This chain uses TRBV5-1 with TRBJ1-4; possible D gene TRBD1, 5 bases. The CDR3 has 16 amino acids. Germline V gene lookup returns CDR1 SGHRS and CDR2 YFSETQ. V gave up 0 bases and J gave up 0 bases, with 9 bases separating them. Here the CDR3 reads CASSLGQGATNEKLFF. The DNA for the CDR3 is TGCGCCAGCAGCTTGGGTCAGGGTGCAACTAATGAAAAACTGTTTTTT.

This chain joins TRBV19 and TRBJ1-2, with 7 bases fitting TRBD1. The CDR3 is 19 amino acids. The V segment lost 9 bases and the J segment 3 bases; nucleotides outside the gene matches: 25. CDR1 and CDR2 from the germline V gene are LNHDA and SQIVND (reference sequence). This chain's CDR3 is CASPGEGDSLSPTDYGYTF. The CDR3 nucleotides are TGTGCCAGCCCGGGTGAGGGGGACAGCCTGTCACCCACTGACTATGGCTACACCTTC. Using reference TRBV19 and TRBJ1-2 for the parts outside the CDR3, the full variable domain is DGGITQSPKYLFRKEGQNVTLSCEQNLNHDAMYWYRQDPGQGLRLIYYSQIVNDFQKGDIAEGYSVSREKKESFPLTVTSAQKNPTAFYLCASPGEGDSLSPTDYGYTFGSGTRLTVV.

The V call is TRBV30, the J call TRBJ1-1, with D possibly matching TRBD1 (5 bases). Germline values: CDR1 GTSNPN, CDR2 SVGIG (reference sequence). V lost 2 bases to trimming and J lost 2 bases, with 12 bases between them. The CDR3 contains 14 residues. The CDR3 nucleotides read TGTGCCTGGAGTCCGCGGGGACGAAACACTGAAGCTTTCTTT. It is translated as CAWSPRGRNTEAFF.

The V gene is TRBV15, the J gene TRBJ1-2; D not resolved. This CDR3 is 15 amino acids long. The V gene lost 0 bases and the J gene lost 0 bases, with 8 bases spanning the gap. CDR1 and CDR2 (germline): LNHNV, YYDKDF (reference sequence). The CDR3 bases are TGTGCCACCAGCAGAGAACAGCCAACTAACTATGGCTACACCTTC. It encodes CATSREQPTNYGYTF.

This chain links TRBV25-1 with TRBJ1-1; 9 bases are shared with TRBD1. The ends lost 4 bases at V and 5 bases at J; junction bases unmatched: 5. Germline V gene lookup returns CDR1 MGHDK and CDR2 SYGVNS. This CDR3 comprises 14 residues. The CDR3: CASSVTGGKTEAFF. DNA for the CDR3: TGTGCCAGCAGTGTCACAGGGGGCAAGACTGAAGCTTTCTTT.

The V and J genes are TRBV5-4 and TRBJ1-2; 9 bases map to TRBD1. J was trimmed by 9 bases and V by 4 bases; bases with no gene match: 16. In germline, CDR1 is SGHNT, CDR2 YYREEE (reference sequence). The CDR3 has 16 amino acids. The CDR3 DNA reads TGTGCCAGCAGCGTAGGGACAGGGCTCGGCGATAGGAGCTACACCTTC. It is translated as CASSVGTGLGDRSYTF.

The rearrangement joins TRBV9 to TRBJ2-7, with 8 nucleotides matching TRBD1. CDR1 and CDR2 from the germline V gene are SGDLS and YYNGEE. The length of the CDR3 is 13 residues. V gave up 4 bases and J gave up 3 bases; unmatched junction bases: 3. This CDR3 reads CASSLGTGYEQYF. In nucleotides, the CDR3 is TGTGCCAGCAGCCTCGGGACAGGCTACGAGCAGTACTTC. Filled out from reference TRBV9 and TRBJ2-7, the complete variable domain reads DSGVTQTPKHLITATGQRVTLRCSPRSGDLSVYWYQQSLDQGLQFLIQYYNGEERAKGNILERFSAQQFPDLHSELNLSSLELGDSALYFCASSLGTGYEQYFGPGTRLTVT.

The chain joins TRBV28 to TRBJ1-1; tentatively, D is TRBD1 (5 bases). V lost 10 bases and J lost 0, with 12 bases in between. The CDR3 spans 13 residues. Germline loops: CDR1 MDHEN, CDR2 SYDVKM. CDR3 coding DNA: TGTGCCACTACAGACAGCTTGAACACTGAAGCTTTCTTT. This sequence encodes CATTDSLNTEAFF.